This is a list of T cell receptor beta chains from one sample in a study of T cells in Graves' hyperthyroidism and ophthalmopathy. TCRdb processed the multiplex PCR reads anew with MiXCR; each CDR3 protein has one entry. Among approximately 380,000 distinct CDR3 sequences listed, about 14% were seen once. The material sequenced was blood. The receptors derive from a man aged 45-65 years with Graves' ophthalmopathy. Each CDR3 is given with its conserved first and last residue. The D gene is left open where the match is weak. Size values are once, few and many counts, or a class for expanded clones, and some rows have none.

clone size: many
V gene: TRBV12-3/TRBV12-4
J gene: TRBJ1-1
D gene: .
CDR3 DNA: TGTGCCAGCAGTTTCGGGGCGGGGAACACTGAAGCTTTCTTT
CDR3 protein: CASSFGAGNTEAFF

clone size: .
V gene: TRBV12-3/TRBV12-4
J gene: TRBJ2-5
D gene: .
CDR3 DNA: TGTGCCAGCAGTTTTCCGGGAGAGGTCCAGACCCAGTACTTC
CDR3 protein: CASSFPGEVQTQYF

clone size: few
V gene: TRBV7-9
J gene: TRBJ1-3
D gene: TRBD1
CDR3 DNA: TGTGCCAGCAGCCCGCAGGGGGCTTTGGCTGGAAACACCATATATTTT
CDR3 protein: CASSPQGALAGNTIYF

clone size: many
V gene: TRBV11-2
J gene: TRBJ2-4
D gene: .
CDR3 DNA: TGTGCCAGCAGCTCCCTCCGGGGACTAGCCAAAAACATTCAGTACTTC
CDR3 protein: CASSSLRGLAKNIQYF

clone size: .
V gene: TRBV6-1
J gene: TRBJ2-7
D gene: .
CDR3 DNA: TGTGCCAGCTCTTCCAGCCATAGCTCCTACAATGAGCAGTACTTC
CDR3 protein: CASSSSHSSYNEQYF

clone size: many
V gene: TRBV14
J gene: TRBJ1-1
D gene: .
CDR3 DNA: TGTGCCAGCAGCCAGTTGAAGGAAGGCACTGAAGCTTTCTTT
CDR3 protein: CASSQLKEGTEAFF

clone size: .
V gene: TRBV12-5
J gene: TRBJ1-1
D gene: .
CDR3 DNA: TGTGCTAGTGGTTTGGTCACCGGGAACCCGATCTCTGAAGCTTTCTTT
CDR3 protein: CASGLVTGNPISEAFF

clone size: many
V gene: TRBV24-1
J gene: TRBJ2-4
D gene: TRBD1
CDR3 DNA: TGTGCCACCAGTGATCCGACAGGGGATGGGAACATTCAGTACTTC
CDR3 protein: CATSDPTGDGNIQYF

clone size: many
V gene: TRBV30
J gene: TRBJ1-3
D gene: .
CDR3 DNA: TGTGCCTGCCAGGGACACCCTGGAAACACCATATATTTT
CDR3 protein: CACQGHPGNTIYF

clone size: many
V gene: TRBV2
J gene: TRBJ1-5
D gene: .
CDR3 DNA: TGTGCCAGCACCGTAGAAGGTATTAGCAATCAGCCCCAGCATTTT
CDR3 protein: CASTVEGISNQPQHF

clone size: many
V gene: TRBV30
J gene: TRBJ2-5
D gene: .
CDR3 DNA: TGTGCCTGGAGTGTATCGGGGTGGAAGACCCAGTACTTC
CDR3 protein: CAWSVSGWKTQYF

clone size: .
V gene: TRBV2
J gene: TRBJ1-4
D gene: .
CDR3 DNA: TGTGCCAGCAGTGATATTAACGGTAATGAAAAACTGTTTTTT
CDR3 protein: CASSDINGNEKLFF

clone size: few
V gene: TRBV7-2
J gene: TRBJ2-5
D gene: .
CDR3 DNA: TGTGCCAGCAGCCGGGTCAGGGGTGGCGAGACCCAGTACTTC
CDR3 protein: CASSRVRGGETQYF

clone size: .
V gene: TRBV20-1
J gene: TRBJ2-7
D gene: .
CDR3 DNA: TGCAGTGCTAAACCACGCGGCTACGAGCAGTACTTC
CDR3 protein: CSAKPRGYEQYF

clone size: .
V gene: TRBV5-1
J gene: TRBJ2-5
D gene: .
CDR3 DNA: TGCGCCAGCAGCCCGAGGTCTCCAGAGACCCAGTACTTC
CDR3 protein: CASSPRSPETQYF

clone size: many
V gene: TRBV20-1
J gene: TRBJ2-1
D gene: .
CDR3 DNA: TGCAGTGCTACGACGACAGGGGAAGGCGGGAGGGGTCGCAATGAGCAGTTCTTC
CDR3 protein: CSATTTGEGGRGRNEQFF

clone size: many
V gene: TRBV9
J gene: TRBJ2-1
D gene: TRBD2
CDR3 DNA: TGTGCCAGCAGCGTAGGACTAGCGGAGATATCCTACAATGAGCAGTTCTTC
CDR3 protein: CASSVGLAEISYNEQFF

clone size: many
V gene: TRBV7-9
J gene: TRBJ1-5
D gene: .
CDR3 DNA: TGTGCCAGCAGCTTAGAGGGGGGTCAGCCCCAGCATTTT
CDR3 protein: CASSLEGGQPQHF

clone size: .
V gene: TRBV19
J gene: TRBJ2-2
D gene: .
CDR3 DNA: TGTGCCAGTACCCGGGATCTTGGCACCGGGGAGCTGTTTTTT
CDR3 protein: CASTRDLGTGELFF

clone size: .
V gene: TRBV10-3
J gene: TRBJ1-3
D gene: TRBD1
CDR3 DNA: TGTGCCATCAGAGGACAGGGGATGGACACCATATATTTT
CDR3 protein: CAIRGQGMDTIYF

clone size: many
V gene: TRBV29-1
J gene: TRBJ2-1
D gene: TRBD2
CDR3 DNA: TGCAGCGTTGGCGTAGCGGGAGTTGATGGTGAGCAGTTCTTC
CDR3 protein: CSVGVAGVDGEQFF

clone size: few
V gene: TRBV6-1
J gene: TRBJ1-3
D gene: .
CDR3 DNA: TGTGCCGTACCGAACTCTGGAAACACCATATATTTT
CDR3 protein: CAVPNSGNTIYF

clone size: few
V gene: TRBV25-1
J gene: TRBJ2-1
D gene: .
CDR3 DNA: TGTGCCAGCATAAAGGACGACTCCTACAATGAGCAGTTCTTC
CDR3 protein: CASIKDDSYNEQFF

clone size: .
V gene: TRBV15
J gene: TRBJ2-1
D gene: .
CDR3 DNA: TGTGCCACCAGCAGAGATCGCACTAGAGTTAATGAGCAGTTCTTC
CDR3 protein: CATSRDRTRVNEQFF

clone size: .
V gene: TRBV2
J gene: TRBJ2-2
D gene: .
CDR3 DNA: TGTGCCAGCAATCCAACGAACACCGGGGAGCTGTTTTTT
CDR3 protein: CASNPTNTGELFF

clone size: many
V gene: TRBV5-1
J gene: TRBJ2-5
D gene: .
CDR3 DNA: TGCGCCAGCAGCTTGGGGGTACGAGAGACCCAGTACTTC
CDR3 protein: CASSLGVRETQYF

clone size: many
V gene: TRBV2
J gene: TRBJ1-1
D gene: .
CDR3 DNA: TGTGCCAGCACTTCAATGGGTGGGAACACTGAAGCTTTCTTT
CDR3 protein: CASTSMGGNTEAFF

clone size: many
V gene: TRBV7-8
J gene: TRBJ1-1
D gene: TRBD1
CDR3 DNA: TGTGCCAGCACCAGACAGGGATTCACTGAAGCTTTCTTT
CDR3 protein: CASTRQGFTEAFF